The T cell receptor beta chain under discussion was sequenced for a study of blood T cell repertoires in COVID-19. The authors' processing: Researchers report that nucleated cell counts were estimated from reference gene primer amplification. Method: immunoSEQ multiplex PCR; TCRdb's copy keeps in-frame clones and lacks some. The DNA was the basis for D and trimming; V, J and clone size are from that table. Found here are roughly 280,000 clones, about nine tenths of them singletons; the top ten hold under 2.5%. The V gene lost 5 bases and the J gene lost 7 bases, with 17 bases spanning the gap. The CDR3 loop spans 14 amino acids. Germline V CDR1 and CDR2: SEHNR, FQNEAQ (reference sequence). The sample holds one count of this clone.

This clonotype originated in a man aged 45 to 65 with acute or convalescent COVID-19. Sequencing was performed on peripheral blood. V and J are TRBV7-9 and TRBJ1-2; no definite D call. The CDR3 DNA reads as TGTGCCAGCAGCCCAAAGGAGGGTCGGGGTGGCTACACCTTC. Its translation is CASSPKEGRGGYTF.